Listed here are 19 T cell receptor beta chains from one sample, sequenced in a study of T-cell reconstitution after alpha-beta-depleted transplantation in children. Library preparation (for TCRbeta) was performed with unique molecular identifiers. TCRdb reprocessed the PCR reads via MiXCR and lists one record per CDR3 protein. This table has around 78,000 distinct CDR3 sequences, 6% to 8.5% appearing once. Specimen: PBMCs from the stem cell graft donor, collected from the stem cell graft. Every receptor here comes from a human donor who donated a stem cell graft to a child with acute lymphoblastic leukemia.

This clonotype has ten or more counts. V gene TRBV6-2 or TRBV6-3 combines with J gene TRBJ2-3; a possible D gene is TRBD2 (6 bases). V lost 2 bases, J lost 2 bases, and 8 bases lay in between. Germline lookup yields CDR1 MNHEY and CDR2 SVGEGT. This CDR3 is 14 amino acids long. CDR3 sequence reads: CASSYAGTTDTQYF. In DNA form, the CDR3 reads TGTGCCAGCAGTTACGCGGGAACCACAGATACGCAGTATTTT.

The sample holds many counts of this clonotype. The V and J genes are TRBV14 and TRBJ2-3; no reliable D call. The CDR3 totals 14 residues. V was pared by 5 bases and J by 4 bases, with 13 bases between. From germline, CDR1 is SGHDN and CDR2 FVKESK. CDR3 nucleotides: TGTGCCAGCAGCAACACGGCGGAGTCAGATACGCAGTATTTT. Translated, it gives CASSNTAESDTQYF. Full variable domain (remainder filled in from reference TRBV14 and TRBJ2-3): EAGVTQFPSHSVIEKGQTVTLRCDPISGHDNLYWYRRVMGKEIKFLLHFVKESKQDESGMPNNRFLAERTGGTYSTLKVQPAELEDSGVYFCASSNTAESDTQYFGPGTRLTVL.

This clonotype came up many times. CDR3 nucleotide sequence: TGCGCCAGCAGCCAAGACAACAATTCACCCCTCCACTTT. Translating it yields CASSQDNNSPLHF. The chain couples TRBV4-3 to TRBJ1-6; D is ambiguous. Deletions cut 0 bases from V and 7 bases from J, with 4 bases between. The CDR3 covers 13 residues. Per germline, CDR1 LGHNA and CDR2 YSLEER.

CDR3 protein: CASSLDLQGPQHF. CDR3 DNA sequence: TGCGCCAGCAGCTTGGATCTCCAAGGACCCCAGCATTTT. The V call is TRBV5-1, the J call TRBJ1-5; D ambiguous. This CDR3 is built from 13 residues. Between the trimmed V and J ends, which lost 0 bases and 10 bases, there was a span of 11 bases. The V gene's germline CDR1 is SGHRS and CDR2 YFSETQ.

This clonotype was observed many times. The chain joins TRBV29-1 to TRBJ1-4; D may be TRBD1 (5 bases). CDR1 and CDR2 from the germline V gene are SQVTM and ANQGSEA. V was pared by 2 bases and J by 8 bases, with 12 bases between. This CDR3 region has 13 residues. The CDR3 spells CSVEREGVEKLFF. For the CDR3, the DNA is TGCAGCGTTGAAAGAGAAGGGGTCGAAAAACTGTTTTTT.

The chain is built from TRBV5-5 and TRBJ2-5; 13 bases agree with TRBD2. Germline V lookup: CDR1 SGHKS, CDR2 YYEKEE (reference sequence). The V gene end was trimmed by 4 bases and the J gene end by 8 bases; junction bases not matched to a gene: 2. The CDR3 spans 13 residues. The chain's CDR3 is CASSGLAGDTQYF. CDR3 in DNA: TGTGCCAGCAGCGGACTAGCGGGAGATACCCAGTACTTC. Using reference TRBV5-5 and TRBJ2-5 for the parts outside the CDR3, the full variable domain is DAGVTQSPTHLIKTRGQQVTLRCSPISGHKSVSWYQQVLGQGPQFIFQYYEKEERGRGNFPDRFSARQFPNYSSELNVNALLLGDSALYLCASSGLAGDTQYFGPGTRLLVL.

This rearrangement joins TRBV6-5 to TRBJ2-1; 12 bases fit TRBD1. The length of the CDR3 is 15 residues. Germline values: CDR1 MNHEY, CDR2 SVGAGI. V lost 2 bases to trimming and J lost 10 bases; unmatched junction nucleotides: 6. CDR3 coding DNA: TGTGCCAGCAGTTACCGGGGACAGGGGGCGGGGGAGCAGTTCTTC. The encoded protein is CASSYRGQGAGEQFF.

The table lists this clonotype with many counts. The chain joins TRBV4-2 to TRBJ2-1; D uncertain. Germline CDR1 is LGHNA and CDR2 is YNFKEQ. V lost 4 bases to trimming and J lost 9 bases, with 13 bases between them. The length of the CDR3 is 13 residues. The CDR3 spells CASSLVLLVEQFF. CDR3 bases: TGTGCCAGCAGCCTGGTACTCCTGGTTGAGCAGTTCTTC.

This clonotype was counted many times. This chain uses TRBV7-9 with TRBJ1-2; D is ambiguous. The CDR3 is 12 residues long. V dropped 9 bases and J dropped 0 bases, with 8 bases sitting between them. The germline V gene encodes CDR1 SEHNR and CDR2 FQNEAQ (reference sequence). DNA of the CDR3: TGTGCCAGTACCGGGACTAACTATGGCTACACCTTC. This sequence encodes CASTGTNYGYTF.

The table lists this clonotype with many counts. The CDR3 loop reads CASSLPGQTDTQYF. CDR3 nucleotides: TGTGCCAGCAGTCTACCAGGACAGACAGATACGCAGTATTTT. This chain connects TRBV6-2 or TRBV6-3 to TRBJ2-3; the D gene is possibly TRBD1 (6 bases). V was clipped by 5 bases and J by 3 bases, with 12 bases between them. In germline, CDR1 is MNHEY, CDR2 SVGEGT. CDR3 size: 14 residues.

The table lists this clonotype with many counts. The chain combines TRBV11-2 with TRBJ2-7, with 8 bases identical to TRBD2. This CDR3 is built from 20 residues. Germline assignment: CDR1 SGHAT and CDR2 FQNNGV. The trim removed 0 bases at V and 3 bases at J, leaving 19 bases unmatched. As DNA, the CDR3 is TGTGCCAGCAGCTTAGATATCAGCCCCGGGGGGGGGGAATTTCGCTACGAGCAGTACTTC. Encoded protein: CASSLDISPGGGEFRYEQYF.

By frequency in the sample, this clonotype is medium-sized. This chain links TRBV5-1 with TRBJ1-5, with 9 bases matching TRBD1. From germline, CDR1 is SGHRS and CDR2 YFSETQ. V trimming: 4 bases; J trimming: 2 bases; junction bases outside the gene matches: 4. The CDR3 extends over 15 amino acids. The CDR3 DNA is TGCGCCAGCAGCCCCTGGACAGGGGGCAATCAGCCCCAGCATTTT. Translation gives CASSPWTGGNQPQHF.

In this sample, this clonotype turned up many times. CDR3 sequence reads: CASSLAGYHEQFF. CDR3 nucleotides: TGTGCCAGCAGCTTAGCAGGGTATCATGAGCAGTTCTTC. V gene TRBV7-9 combines with J gene TRBJ2-1, with D hard to call. Germline-derived CDR1 and CDR2 are SEHNR and FQNEAQ (reference sequence). The CDR3 totals 13 residues. The V and J ends lost 0 bases and 8 bases respectively, with 8 bases between them.

This clonotype was observed at least ten times. The CDR3 carries no conserved terminal phenylalanine or tryptophan, so it likely arises from a read error. The chain uses TRBV7-2 and TRBJ2-5; 9 nucleotides agree with TRBD2. The length of the CDR3 is 17 residues. V trimming: 2 bases; J trimming: 4 bases; junction bases outside the gene matches: 11. Looked up from germline, CDR1 is SGHTA and CDR2 is FQGNSA. CDR3 bases: TGTGCCAGCAGCTTACCTAGCGGGGCCCCCTGGGGAGAGACCCAGTACTTG. This translates into CASSLPSGAPWGETQYL.

This clonotype showed up many times. This chain joins TRBV24-1 and TRBJ2-7; 10 bases fit TRBD1. The CDR3 covers 14 residues. The germline CDR1 and CDR2 sequences are KGHDR and SFDVKD. V lost 11 bases, J lost 5 bases, and 11 bases stayed unmatched. CDR3 coding DNA: TGTGCCAGCACCATGGGGACAGGGGTGGACGAGCAGTACTTC. Its protein product is CASTMGTGVDEQYF.

This clonotype was counted between two and nine times. This sequence joins TRBV15 and TRBJ1-6; D uncertain. Trimming removed 7 bases from V and 2 bases from J, with 6 bases in between. The CDR3 extends over 13 amino acids. Germline values: CDR1 LNHNV, CDR2 YYDKDF (reference sequence). CDR3 amino acids: CATTDAYNSPLHF. CDR3 nucleotides: TGTGCCACCACGGACGCCTATAATTCACCCCTCCACTTT.

This clonotype has a count of ten or more. This chain uses TRBV20-1 with TRBJ2-1, with 9 bases matching TRBD2. J lost 9 bases, V lost 3 bases, and 9 bases had no gene match. CDR1 is DFQATT, CDR2 SNEGSKA, per germline (reference sequence). This CDR3 is 14 amino acids long. The CDR3, as DNA: TGCAGTGCTAGGAGGCTAGCGGGGTTCGGTGAGCAGTTCTTC. This codes for CSARRLAGFGEQFF.

Ten or more counts support this clonotype. The chain employs TRBV9 and TRBJ1-5; a weak D match, TRBD1 (5 bases). Germline CDR1 SGDLS, CDR2 YYNGEE. The V gene lost 4 bases and the J gene lost 5 bases, with 19 bases spanning the gap. The CDR3 runs to 16 residues. CDR3 bases: TGTGCCAGCAGCCCCGAGGACCGCGGGGGGGATCAGCCCCAGCATTTT. This encodes CASSPEDRGGDQPQHF.

This clonotype was detected only a few times. The chain has TRBV5-6 and TRBJ1-1; D call uncertain. The V and J ends lost 1 base and 8 bases respectively, with 15 bases between them. CDR1 SGHDT and CDR2 YYEEEE come from the germline V gene. CDR3 length: 14 amino acids. CDR3 amino acids: CASSLRGYGNEAFF. The DNA for the CDR3 is TGTGCCAGCAGCTTGAGAGGCTACGGTAACGAAGCTTTCTTT. Full variable domain (rest looked up from reference TRBV5-6 and TRBJ1-1): DAGVTQSPTHLIKTRGQQVTLRCSPKSGHDTVSWYQQALGQGPQFIFQYYEEEERQRGNFPDRFSGHQFPNYSSELNVNALLLGDSALYLCASSLRGYGNEAFFGQGTRLTVV.